The clone carrying this T cell receptor beta chain was found once. Antigen unknown. The data were obtained in a study of cytomegalovirus exposure and HLA in healthy donors. In the PCR, 60 Vbeta and 13 Jbeta primers were used. Using immunoSEQ multiplex PCR, the repertoire was profiled, and TCRdb retains in-frame clones only, with some absent. The table shows 200,000 to 250,000 clones, with around four fifths occurring only once. This CDR3 region has 14 residues. The germline gives CDR1 SEHNR, CDR2 FQNEAQ (reference sequence). Trimming removed 6 bases from V and 1 base from J, with 9 bases in between. Study findings and constraints: Sequences of the TCR beta chain were said to predict the HLA-A and HLA-B alleles of most subjects accurately.

This sequence was found in a boy aged 2 to 9 in good health and CMV-seronegative. Sequencing was performed on PBMCs. V is TRBV7-9 and J is TRBJ2-2; D ambiguous. The CDR3 sequence is CASSLGVNTGELFF. Written as DNA, the CDR3 is TGTGCCAGCAGTCTAGGAGTGAACACCGGGGAGCTGTTTTTT.